In this sample, the clone carrying this T cell receptor (beta chain) turned up many times. Generated by immunoSEQ multiplex PCR, the TCRdb table keeps only in-frame clones and is missing some. In the table there are some 170,000 clones, about 79% of which are singletons. This record belongs to a study of blood T cell repertoires in COVID-19. About the study: PBMCs, B-cell-depleted T cells, or T cells were the source of the cDNA or gDNA that made up the material.

With V trimmed by 9 bases and J by 7 bases, 16 bases remained unmatched. The length of the CDR3 is 16 residues. Germline lookup yields CDR1 LNHDA and CDR2 SQIVND (reference sequence). V usage is TRBV19 and J usage is TRBJ2-2; TRBD2 agrees at 8 bases. The source material was PBMCs or T cells enriched from blood (not recorded which). The clonotype was recovered from a man in his fifties or sixties who had recovered from COVID-19. The CDR3 here is CASADPGGGVNGELFF. In DNA form, the CDR3 reads TGTGCCAGCGCAGACCCCGGGGGGGGAGTAAACGGGGAGCTGTTTTTT. The full variable domain, rest sourced from reference TRBV19 and TRBJ2-2, is DGGITQSPKYLFRKEGQNVTLSCEQNLNHDAMYWYRQDPGQGLRLIYYSQIVNDFQKGDIAEGYSVSREKKESFPLTVTSAQKNPTAFYLCASADPGGGVNGELFFGEGSRLTVL.